The 5 T cell receptor beta chains below come from one sample, sequenced in a study of PD-1 blockade in classical Hodgkin lymphoma. Time point described: cycle 4 day 1 (C4D1), after more than 5 weeks of nivolumab. After autologous stem cell transplantation all patients relapsed, and prior brentuximab vedotin exposure differed between cohorts. Magnetic depletion of unwanted cells isolated CD4+ T cells from thawed PBMCs. TCRdb's copy holds only in-frame clones and misses some; the assay was immunoSEQ multiplex PCR. The data show more than 25,000 clones, 70% to 90% seen once. Specimen: CD4+ T cells from blood, collected before the fourth cycle of nivolumab. The receptors come from a human donor with classical Hodgkin lymphoma.

This sequence joins TRBV19 and TRBJ1-2; 8 nucleotides match TRBD1. CDR1 and CDR2 (germline): LNHDA, SQIVND (reference sequence). CDR3 size: 14 residues. The junction had 6 bases not matched to a gene; V was cut back by 5 bases and J by 4 bases. The CDR3 nucleotides read TGTGCCAGTAGTGCGGGACAGGTCGGCTATGGCTACACCTTC. Its translation: CASSAGQVGYGYTF.

V is TRBV5-1 and J is TRBJ1-2, with 7 bases lining up with TRBD1. CDR1 and CDR2 from the germline V gene are SGHRS and YFSETQ. The length of the CDR3 is 16 residues. J gave up 4 bases and V 1 base, and 10 bases lay outside the gene matches. The CDR3 DNA follows: TGCGCCAGCAGCTTGAGGACAGGCGCACCATCCTATGGCTACACCTTC. It specifies CASSLRTGAPSYGYTF. The full variable domain, its missing parts supplied by reference TRBV5-1 and TRBJ1-2, is KAGVTQTPRYLIKTRGQQVTLSCSPISGHRSVSWYQQTPGQGLQFLFEYFSETQRNKGNFPGRFSGRQFSNSRSEMNVSTLELGDSALYLCASSLRTGAPSYGYTFGSGTRLTVV.

The rearrangement links TRBV28 to TRBJ1-4; D remains ambiguous. V was clipped by 6 bases and J by 4 bases, with 3 bases between them. The germline gives CDR1 MDHEN, CDR2 SYDVKM. This CDR3 has 11 amino acids. The CDR3 region is CASRLNEKLFF. The CDR3, as DNA: TGTGCCAGCAGACTTAATGAAAAACTGTTTTTT. Variable domain in full (rest from reference TRBV28 and TRBJ1-4): DVKVTQSSRYLVKRTGEKVFLECVQDMDHENMFWYRQDPGLGLRLIYFSYDVKMKEKGDIPEGYSVSREKKERFSLILESASTNQTSMYLCASRLNEKLFFGSGTQLSVL.

Written as DNA, the CDR3 is TGTGCCAGCACCTGGGGACTTCTTTTTCCCCAGTTCTTC. This encodes CASTWGLLFPQFF. This chain uses TRBV21-1 with TRBJ2-1; the D call TRBD2 from the table was never checked on the DNA. TRBV21-1 is a documented pseudogene. This CDR3 comprises 13 residues.

This clone was found a few times. The V call is TRBV2, the J call TRBJ1-2; the D is unclear. V was trimmed by 0 bases and J by 7 bases, leaving 12 bases between them. The CDR3 has 14 residues. Germline V CDR1 and CDR2: SNHLY, FYNNEI. The CDR3 region has the DNA TGTGCCAGCAGTGAAGCGCTGGGGATAGGTGGCTACACCTTC. Protein product: CASSEALGIGGYTF. Variable domain in full (rest from reference TRBV2 and TRBJ1-2): EPEVTQTPSHQVTQMGQEVILRCVPISNHLYFYWYRQILGQKVEFLVSFYNNEISEKSEIFDDQFSVERPDGSNFTLKIRSTKLEDSAMYFCASSEALGIGGYTFGSGTRLTVV.